The T cell receptor beta chain under discussion was sequenced for a study of blood T cell repertoires in COVID-19. In the authors' workflow: The authors estimated nucleated cell counts from reference gene primer amplification. Assay used: immunoSEQ multiplex PCR; TCRdb lists only in-frame clones, some missing. The V and J calls and clone size were taken over from that table, and D and trimming were inferred from the DNA. The sample consists of about 350,000 clones, 80% to 90% of them appearing once. In germline, CDR1 is LNHDA, CDR2 SQIVND (reference sequence). This CDR3 is built from 13 residues. V was trimmed by 6 bases and J by 1 base, leaving 10 bases between them.

This chain links TRBV19 with TRBJ2-7; D perhaps matches TRBD1 (6 bases). What was sequenced was peripheral blood. This sequence was found in a woman aged 45-60 years with COVID-19, enrolled during active disease. In DNA, the CDR3 is TGTGCCAGTAGCTGGACAGCTTCCTACGAGCAGTACTTC. Residues: CASSWTASYEQYF.